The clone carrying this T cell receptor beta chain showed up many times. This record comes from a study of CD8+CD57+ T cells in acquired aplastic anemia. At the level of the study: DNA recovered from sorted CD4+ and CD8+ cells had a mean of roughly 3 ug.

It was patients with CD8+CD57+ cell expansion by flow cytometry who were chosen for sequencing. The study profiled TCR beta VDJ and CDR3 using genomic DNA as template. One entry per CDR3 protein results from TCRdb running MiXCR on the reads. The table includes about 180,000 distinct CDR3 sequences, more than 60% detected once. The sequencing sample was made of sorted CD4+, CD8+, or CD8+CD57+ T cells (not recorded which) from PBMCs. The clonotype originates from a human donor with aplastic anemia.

The CDR3 region has the DNA TGTGCCACCAGCAGAGGATCCGAGACCACAGATACGCAGTATTTT. Protein sequence: CATSRGSETTDTQYF. The chain uses TRBV15 and TRBJ2-3; D ambiguous. In germline, CDR1 is LNHNV, CDR2 YYDKDF (reference sequence). Trimming took off 1 base at V and 2 bases at J, with 10 bases between the two ends. This CDR3 has 15 residues.